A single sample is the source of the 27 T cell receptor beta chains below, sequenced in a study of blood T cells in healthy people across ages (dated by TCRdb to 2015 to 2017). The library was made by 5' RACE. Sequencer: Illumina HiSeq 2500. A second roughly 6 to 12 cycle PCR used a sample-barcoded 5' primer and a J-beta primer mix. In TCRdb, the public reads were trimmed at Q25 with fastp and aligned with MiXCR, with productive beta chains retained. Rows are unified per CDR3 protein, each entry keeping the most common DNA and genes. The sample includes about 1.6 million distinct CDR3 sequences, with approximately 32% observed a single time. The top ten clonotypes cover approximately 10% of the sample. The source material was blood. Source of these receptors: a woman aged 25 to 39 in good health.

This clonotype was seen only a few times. Here the CDR3 DNA reads TGTGCCAGCAGCGTCTCCCCGGGGGGAGGGTACGAGCAGTACTTC. This gives the protein CASSVSPGGGYEQYF. J is TRBJ2-7 and V is TRBV9, with 7 nucleotides matching TRBD2. From germline, CDR1 is SGDLS and CDR2 YYNGEE. The CDR3 runs to 15 residues. The V and J ends lost 2 bases and 4 bases, in that order; junction bases with no gene match: 9.

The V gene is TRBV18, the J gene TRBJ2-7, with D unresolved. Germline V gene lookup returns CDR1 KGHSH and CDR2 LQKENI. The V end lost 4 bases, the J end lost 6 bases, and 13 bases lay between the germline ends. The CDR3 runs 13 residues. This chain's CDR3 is CASSRTDPREQYF. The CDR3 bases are TGTGCCAGCTCACGAACCGACCCTCGCGAGCAGTACTTC.

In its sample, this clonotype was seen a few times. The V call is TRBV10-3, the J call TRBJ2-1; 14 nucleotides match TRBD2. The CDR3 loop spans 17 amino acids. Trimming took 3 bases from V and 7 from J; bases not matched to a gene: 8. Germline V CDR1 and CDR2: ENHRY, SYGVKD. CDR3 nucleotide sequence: TGTGCCATCAGTGACTTCCTGACTAGCGGGAGGGGGAATGAGCAGTTCTTC. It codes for CAISDFLTSGRGNEQFF.

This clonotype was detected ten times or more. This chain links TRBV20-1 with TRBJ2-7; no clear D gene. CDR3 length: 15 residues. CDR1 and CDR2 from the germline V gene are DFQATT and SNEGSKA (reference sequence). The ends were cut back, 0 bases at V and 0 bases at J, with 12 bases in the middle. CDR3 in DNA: TGCAGTGCTAGAGATGGTCGCGTTAGCTCCTACGAGCAGTACTTC. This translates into CSARDGRVSSYEQYF.

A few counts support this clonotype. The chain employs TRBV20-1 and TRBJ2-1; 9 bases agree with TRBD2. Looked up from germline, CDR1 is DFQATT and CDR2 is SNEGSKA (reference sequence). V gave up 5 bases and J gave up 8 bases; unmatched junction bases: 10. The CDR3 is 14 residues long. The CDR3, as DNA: TGCAGTGCTCTGCTTGGACTAGCGATGGATGAGCAGTTCTTC. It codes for CSALLGLAMDEQFF.

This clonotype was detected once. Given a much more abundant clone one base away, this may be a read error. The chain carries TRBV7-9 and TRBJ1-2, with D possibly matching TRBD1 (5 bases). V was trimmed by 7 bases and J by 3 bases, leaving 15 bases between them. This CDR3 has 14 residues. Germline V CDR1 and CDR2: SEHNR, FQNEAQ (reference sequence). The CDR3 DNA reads TGTGCCAGCATGGAAGGGGCGCAGGACTATGGCTACACCTTC. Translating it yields CASMEGAQDYGYTF.

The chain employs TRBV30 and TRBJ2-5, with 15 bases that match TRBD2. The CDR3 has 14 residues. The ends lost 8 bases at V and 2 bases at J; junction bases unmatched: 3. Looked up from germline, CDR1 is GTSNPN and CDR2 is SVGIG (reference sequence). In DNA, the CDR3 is TGTGCCGGGACTAGCGGGGGGTCACAAGAGACCCAGTACTTC. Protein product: CAGTSGGSQETQYF.

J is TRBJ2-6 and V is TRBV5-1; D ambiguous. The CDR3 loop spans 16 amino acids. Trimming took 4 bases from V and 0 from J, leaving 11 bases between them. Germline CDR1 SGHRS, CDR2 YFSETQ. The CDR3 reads CASSLPDGSGANVLTF. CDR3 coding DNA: TGCGCCAGCAGCCTCCCCGACGGCTCTGGGGCCAACGTCCTGACTTTC.

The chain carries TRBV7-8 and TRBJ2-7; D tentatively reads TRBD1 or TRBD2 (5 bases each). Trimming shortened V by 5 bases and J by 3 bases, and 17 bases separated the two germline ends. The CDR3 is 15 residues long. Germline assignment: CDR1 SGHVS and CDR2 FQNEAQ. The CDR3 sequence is CASSHASRGDYEQYF. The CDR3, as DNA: TGTGCCAGCAGCCACGCGAGTAGAGGGGACTACGAGCAGTACTTC.

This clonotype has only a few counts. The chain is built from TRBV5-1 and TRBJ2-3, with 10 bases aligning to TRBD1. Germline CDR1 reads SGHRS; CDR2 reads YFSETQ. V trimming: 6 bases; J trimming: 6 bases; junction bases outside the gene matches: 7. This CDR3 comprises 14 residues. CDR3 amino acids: CASTFGTGVDTQYF. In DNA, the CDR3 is TGCGCCAGCACCTTTGGGACAGGGGTGGATACGCAGTATTTT.

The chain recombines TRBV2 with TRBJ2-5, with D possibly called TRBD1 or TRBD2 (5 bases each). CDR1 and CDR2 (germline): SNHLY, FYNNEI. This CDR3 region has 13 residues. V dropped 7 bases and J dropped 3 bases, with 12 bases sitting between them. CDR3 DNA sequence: TGTGCCAGCAAGCCGGGACGCAAAGAGACCCAGTACTTC. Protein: CASKPGRKETQYF.

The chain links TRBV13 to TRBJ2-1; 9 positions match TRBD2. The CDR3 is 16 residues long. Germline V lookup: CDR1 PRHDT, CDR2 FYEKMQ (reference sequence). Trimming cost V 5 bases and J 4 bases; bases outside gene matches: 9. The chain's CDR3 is CASSRISSGVYNEQFF. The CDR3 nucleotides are TGTGCCAGCAGCCGGATTTCTAGCGGGGTTTACAATGAGCAGTTCTTC.

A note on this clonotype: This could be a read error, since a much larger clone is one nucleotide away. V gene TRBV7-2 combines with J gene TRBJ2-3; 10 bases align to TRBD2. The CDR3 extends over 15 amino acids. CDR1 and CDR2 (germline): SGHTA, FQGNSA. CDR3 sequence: CASSLAAGGADAQYF. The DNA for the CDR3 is TGTGCCAGCAGCTTAGCAGCGGGAGGGGCAGATGCGCAGTATTTT.

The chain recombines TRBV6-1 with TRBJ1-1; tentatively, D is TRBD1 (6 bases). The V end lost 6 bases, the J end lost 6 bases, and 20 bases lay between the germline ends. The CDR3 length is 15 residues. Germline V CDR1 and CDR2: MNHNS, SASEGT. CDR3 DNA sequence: TGTGCCAGCAGCCGAGACCCAGGGGAAAGGCCTGAAGCTTTCTTT. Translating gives CASSRDPGERPEAFF.

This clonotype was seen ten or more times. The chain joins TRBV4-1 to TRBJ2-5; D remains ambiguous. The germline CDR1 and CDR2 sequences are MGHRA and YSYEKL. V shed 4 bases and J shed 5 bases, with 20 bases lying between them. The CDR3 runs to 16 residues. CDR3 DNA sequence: TGCGCCAGCAGCCGAAGGATTCTAGGGCAAGCTGAGACCCAGTACTTC. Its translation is CASSRRILGQAETQYF.

The CDR3 sequence: CASIRTGRNQPQHF. Here the CDR3 DNA reads TGTGCCAGCATCCGTACGGGGAGAAATCAGCCCCAGCATTTT. The genes are TRBV7-9 and TRBJ1-5, with no clear D. The CDR3 is 14 amino acids. V was clipped by 7 bases and J by 4 bases, with 14 bases between them. Germline V lookup: CDR1 SEHNR, CDR2 FQNEAQ (reference sequence).

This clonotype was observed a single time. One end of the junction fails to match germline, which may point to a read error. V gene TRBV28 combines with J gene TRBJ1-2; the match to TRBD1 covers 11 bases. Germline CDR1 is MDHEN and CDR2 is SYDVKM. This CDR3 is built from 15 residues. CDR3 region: CAIPGEGQGVGGCTF. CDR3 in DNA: TGTGCCATCCCGGGTGAGGGACAGGGGGTCGGTGGCTGCACCTTC.

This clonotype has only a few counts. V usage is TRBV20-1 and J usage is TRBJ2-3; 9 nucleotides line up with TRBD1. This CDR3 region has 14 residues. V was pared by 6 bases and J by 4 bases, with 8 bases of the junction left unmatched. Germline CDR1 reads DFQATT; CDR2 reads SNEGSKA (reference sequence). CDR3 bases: TGCAGTGCCCACCGGGGACAGGGATCAGATACGCAGTATTTT. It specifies CSAHRGQGSDTQYF.

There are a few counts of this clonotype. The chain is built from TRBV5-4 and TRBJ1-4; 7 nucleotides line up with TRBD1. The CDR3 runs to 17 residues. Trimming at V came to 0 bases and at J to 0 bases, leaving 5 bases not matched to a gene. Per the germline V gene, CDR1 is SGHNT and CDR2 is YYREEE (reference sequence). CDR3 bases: TGTGCCAGCAGCTTGGCGGGACAGCCAGCAACTAATGAAAAACTGTTTTTT. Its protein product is CASSLAGQPATNEKLFF.

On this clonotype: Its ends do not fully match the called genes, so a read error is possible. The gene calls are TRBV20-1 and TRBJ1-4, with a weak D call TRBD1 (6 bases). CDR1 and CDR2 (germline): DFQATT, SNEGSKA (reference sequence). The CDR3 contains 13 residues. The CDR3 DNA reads TGCAGTGCTACCAGGGGAACTAATGAAAAACGGTTTTTT. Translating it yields CSATRGTNEKRFF.

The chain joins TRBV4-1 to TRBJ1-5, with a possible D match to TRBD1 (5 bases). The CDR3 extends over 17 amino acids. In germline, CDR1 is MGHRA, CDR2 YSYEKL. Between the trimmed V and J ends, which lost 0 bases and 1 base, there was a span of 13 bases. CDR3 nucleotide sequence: TGCGCCAGCAGCCAAGAAGGGGCGGGGGTAAGCAATCAGCCCCAGCATTTT. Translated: CASSQEGAGVSNQPQHF.

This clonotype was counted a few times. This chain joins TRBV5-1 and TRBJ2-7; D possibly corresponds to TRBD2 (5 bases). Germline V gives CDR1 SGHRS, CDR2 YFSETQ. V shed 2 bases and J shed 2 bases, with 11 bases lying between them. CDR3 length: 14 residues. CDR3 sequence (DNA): TGCGCCAGCAGCTTTCGGGGTGGCCCCTACGAGCAGTACTTC. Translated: CASSFRGGPYEQYF.

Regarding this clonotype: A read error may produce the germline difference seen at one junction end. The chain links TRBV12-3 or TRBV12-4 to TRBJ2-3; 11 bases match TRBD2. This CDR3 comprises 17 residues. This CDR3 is CVSSLAVAGGLPDTQYF. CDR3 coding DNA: TGTGTCAGCAGTTTGGCCGTAGCGGGGGGGCTGCCAGATACGCAGTATTTT.

CDR3 DNA: TGTGCCACCACCCGAGGAGGGGGCACAGATACGCAGTATTTT. Its protein product is CATTRGGGTDTQYF. The V gene is TRBV15, the J gene TRBJ2-3, with D possibly matching TRBD2 (6 bases). V lost 7 bases, J lost 1 base, and 12 bases lay in between. CDR1 and CDR2 (germline): LNHNV, YYDKDF (reference sequence). The CDR3 consists of 14 residues.

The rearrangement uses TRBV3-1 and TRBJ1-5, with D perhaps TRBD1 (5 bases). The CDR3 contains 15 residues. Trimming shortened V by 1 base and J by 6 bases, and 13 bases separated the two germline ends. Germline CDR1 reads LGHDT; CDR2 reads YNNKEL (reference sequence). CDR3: CASSQGFSGGQPQHF. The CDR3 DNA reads TGTGCCAGCAGCCAAGGGTTCTCGGGGGGTCAGCCCCAGCATTTT. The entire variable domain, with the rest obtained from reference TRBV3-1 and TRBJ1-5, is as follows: DTAVSQTPKYLVTQMGNDKSIKCEQNLGHDTMYWYKQDSKKFLKIMFSYNNKELIINETVPNRFSPKSPDKAHLNLHINSLELGDSAVYFCASSQGFSGGQPQHFGDGTRLSIL.

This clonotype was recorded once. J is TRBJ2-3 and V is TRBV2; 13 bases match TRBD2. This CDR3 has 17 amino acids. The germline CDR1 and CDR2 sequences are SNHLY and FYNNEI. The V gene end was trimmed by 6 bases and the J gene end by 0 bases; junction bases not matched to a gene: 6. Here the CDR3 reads CASSKGLAGSSTDTQYF. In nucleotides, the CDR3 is TGTGCCAGCAGCAAGGGACTAGCGGGATCTAGCACAGATACGCAGTATTTT. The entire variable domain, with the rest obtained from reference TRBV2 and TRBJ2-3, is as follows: EPEVTQTPSHQVTQMGQEVILRCVPISNHLYFYWYRQILGQKVEFLVSFYNNEISEKSEIFDDQFSVERPDGSNFTLKIRSTKLEDSAMYFCASSKGLAGSSTDTQYFGPGTRLTVL.

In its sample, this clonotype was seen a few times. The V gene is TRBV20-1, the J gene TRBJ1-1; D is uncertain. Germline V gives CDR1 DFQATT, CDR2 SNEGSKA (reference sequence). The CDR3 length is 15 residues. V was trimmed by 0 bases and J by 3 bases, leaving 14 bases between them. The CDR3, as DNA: TGCAGTGCTAGAGATATGACGGGGTCGGACACTGAAGCTTTCTTT. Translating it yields CSARDMTGSDTEAFF.